The TCR beta chain under discussion was sequenced for a study of monozygotic twins with inflammatory bowel disease. General study findings and limits: Patients received differing immunosuppressive treatments, which may have added variability to their repertoires. Discordant twins had repertoire similarity that did not differ from that of concordant twins, possibly from limited power. Clonotype overlap with others was lower in IBD patients than in healthy twins, a difference that was greatest with disease activity.

CDR1 is SGHTA and CDR2 is FQGNSA in the germline V gene. The CDR3 length is 16 residues. TCRdb re-analyzed the 5' RACE reads; it lists each CDR3 protein once, without DNA. The specimen's table records around 220,000 distinct CDR3 sequences. A remark on this clonotype: Its antigen remains unidentified.

The specimen sequenced was blood. The TCR sequence derives from a human donor with ulcerative colitis or Crohn's disease, or a healthy co-twin of an affected twin (not recorded which). The chain carries TRBV7-2 and TRBJ1-2. CDR3: CASSLDRHQTNYGYTF.